These 15 T cell receptor beta chains originate from one sample sequenced in a study of PD-1 blockade in classical Hodgkin lymphoma. Clones were sequenced by immunoSEQ multiplex PCR, and TCRdb holds only the in-frame ones, with some missing. The sample has tens of thousands of clones, just over 65% seen once. Time point defined: cycle 4 day 1 (C4D1), after 6 weeks of nivolumab. Every patient experienced relapse after autologous stem cell transplantation, and brentuximab vedotin exposure varied. Sequences were derived from peripheral blood mononuclear cells (PBMCs), sampled before the fourth cycle of nivolumab. All receptors derive from a human donor with classical Hodgkin lymphoma.

J is TRBJ1-5 and V is TRBV19, with TRBD1 as a possible D gene (6 bases). Per the germline V gene, CDR1 is LNHDA and CDR2 is SQIVND (reference sequence). V gave up 4 bases and J gave up 6 bases, with 10 bases separating them. CDR3 length equals 13 residues. The CDR3 region is CASSRTAFQPQHF. CDR3 in DNA: TGTGCCAGTAGTAGGACAGCCTTTCAGCCCCAGCATTTT.

A few counts support this clone. This chain connects TRBV4-3 to TRBJ2-1; D is unresolved. V dropped 0 bases and J dropped 4 bases, with 7 bases sitting between them. CDR3 length: 14 amino acids. The germline V gene has CDR1 LGHNA and CDR2 YSLEER. The CDR3 region has the DNA TGCGCCAGCAGCCAAGAAGGCCAGTACAATGAGCAGTTCTTC. The encoded protein is CASSQEGQYNEQFF.

The chain is built from TRBV6-4 and TRBJ2-1, with D unresolved. Trimming cost V 6 bases and J 10 bases, with 19 bases left between them. Germline loops: CDR1 MRHNA, CDR2 SNTAGT. This CDR3 region has 14 residues. CDR3 sequence: CASSQSDGLGEQFF. CDR3 nucleotide sequence: TGTGCCAGCAGCCAATCAGACGGGCTTGGGGAGCAGTTCTTC.

This clone was seen only a few times. The chain uses TRBV7-2 and TRBJ1-1; D remains unclear. The CDR3 totals 13 residues. CDR1 is SGHTA and CDR2 is FQGNSA in the germline V gene. V lost 5 bases and J lost 1, with 8 bases in between. CDR3 DNA: TGTGCCAGCAGCGATCAGGCGAACACTGAAGCTTTCTTT. Translating it yields CASSDQANTEAFF. Based on the CDR3 plus reference TRBV7-2 and TRBJ1-1, the full variable domain is GAGVSQSPSNKVTEKGKDVELRCDPISGHTALYWYRQSLGQGLEFLIYFQGNSAPDKSGLPSDRFSAERTGGSVSTLTIQRTQQEDSAVYLCASSDQANTEAFFGQGTRLTVV.

The J gene is TRBJ2-3, the V gene TRBV27; possibly TRBD1 for D (5 bases). The V gene's germline CDR1 is MNHEY and CDR2 SMNVEV (reference sequence). V was cut by 5 bases and J by 0 bases, with 15 bases left in between. This CDR3 contains 16 residues. In DNA, the CDR3 is TGTGCCAGCAGTCCTATGGGCTCAGGGAGCACAGATACGCAGTATTTT. Translating gives CASSPMGSGSTDTQYF.

The gene calls are TRBV6-6 and TRBJ1-3, with D hard to call. The germline V gene has CDR1 MNHNY and CDR2 SVGAGI (reference sequence). This CDR3 has 13 residues. V gave up 6 bases and J gave up 0 bases, with 6 bases separating them. The CDR3 DNA is TGTGCCAGCAGGGACTACTCTGGAAACACCATATATTTT. Translated: CASRDYSGNTIYF.

This clone has just a few counts. The chain uses TRBV7-9 and TRBJ2-3; no definite D call. Germline assignment: CDR1 SEHNR and CDR2 FQNEAQ (reference sequence). The CDR3 loop spans 12 amino acids. With 1 base removed from V and 11 bases from J, the gap between germline ends came to 10 bases. CDR3 in DNA: TGTGCCAGCAGCTTAGATCCGAATGTGCAGTATTTT. It encodes CASSLDPNVQYF.

Concerning this clone: Compared with germline, one end of the junction differs, possibly owing to a read error. This rearrangement joins TRBV18 to TRBJ2-4, with D unresolved. The germline V gene has CDR1 KGHSH and CDR2 LQKENI. CDR3 length: 12 residues. The CDR3 loop reads CASSPSLGSPLF. CDR3 in DNA: TGTGCCAGCTCACCCTCTCTTGGCAGTCCTTTGTTC.

Only one count was recorded for this clone. The chain couples TRBV2 to TRBJ2-1; 8 nucleotides line up with TRBD2. Germline CDR1 reads SNHLY; CDR2 reads FYNNEI. The V segment lost 3 bases and the J segment 12 bases; nucleotides outside the gene matches: 7. This CDR3 contains 13 residues. This chain's CDR3 is CASSDSASGPQFF. The CDR3 nucleotides are TGTGCCAGCAGTGATTCGGCTAGCGGGCCGCAGTTCTTC.

This chain joins TRBV6-5 and TRBJ1-6; maybe TRBD1 (6 bases). The CDR3 covers 14 residues. V gave up 6 bases and J gave up 9 bases, with 15 bases separating them. Germline-derived CDR1 and CDR2 are MNHEY and SVGAGI. The DNA of the CDR3 is TGTGCCAGCAGGGACACAGGGCGAAGTTCACCCCTCCACTTT. This gives the protein CASRDTGRSSPLHF.

This clone was observed a few times. Here the CDR3 reads CASRNRGTSPLHF. The CDR3 bases are TGCGCCAGCAGAAACAGGGGAACTTCACCCCTCCACTTT. V and J are TRBV10-2 and TRBJ1-6; 7 bases fit TRBD1. The length of the CDR3 is 13 residues. V dropped 6 bases and J dropped 9; count of bases not matched to a gene: 5. In germline, CDR1 is WSHSY, CDR2 SAAADI.

This chain connects TRBV28 to TRBJ2-3, with 7 bases identical to TRBD2. The germline V gene encodes CDR1 MDHEN and CDR2 SYDVKM. This CDR3 contains 15 residues. V lost 5 bases to trimming and J lost 0 bases; unmatched junction nucleotides: 5. The CDR3 spells CASSEAGRSTDTQYF. The DNA of the CDR3 is TGTGCCAGCAGTGAAGCGGGGCGAAGCACAGATACGCAGTATTTT.

The chain uses TRBV6-5 and TRBJ1-3, with unresolved D. The CDR3 is made up of 14 amino acids. The germline CDR1 and CDR2 sequences are MNHEY and SVGAGI. The V and J ends lost 6 bases and 1 base respectively, with 10 bases between them. The CDR3 reads CASRPTISGNTIYF. The CDR3 DNA sequence: TGTGCCAGCAGACCGACCATTTCTGGAAACACCATATATTTT.

This clone showed up just a few times. The chain joins TRBV19 to TRBJ1-1, with D unclear. From germline, CDR1 is LNHDA and CDR2 SQIVND (reference sequence). CDR3 size: 15 residues. The ends were cut back, 3 bases at V and 2 bases at J, with 13 bases in the middle. CDR3 bases: TGTGCCAGTAGTATCGTCGCAATTTCCAACACTGAAGCTTTCTTT. It encodes CASSIVAISNTEAFF.

Ten or more counts support this clone. The rearrangement links TRBV4-2 to TRBJ2-5; no firm D call. The length of the CDR3 is 13 residues. Germline V gene data show CDR1 as LGHNA and CDR2 as YNFKEQ. V was shortened by 4 bases and J by 1 base, with 7 bases between the two germline ends. Here the CDR3 DNA reads TGTGCCAGCAGCCCATCATCCCAAGAGACCCAGTACTTC. This translates into CASSPSSQETQYF.